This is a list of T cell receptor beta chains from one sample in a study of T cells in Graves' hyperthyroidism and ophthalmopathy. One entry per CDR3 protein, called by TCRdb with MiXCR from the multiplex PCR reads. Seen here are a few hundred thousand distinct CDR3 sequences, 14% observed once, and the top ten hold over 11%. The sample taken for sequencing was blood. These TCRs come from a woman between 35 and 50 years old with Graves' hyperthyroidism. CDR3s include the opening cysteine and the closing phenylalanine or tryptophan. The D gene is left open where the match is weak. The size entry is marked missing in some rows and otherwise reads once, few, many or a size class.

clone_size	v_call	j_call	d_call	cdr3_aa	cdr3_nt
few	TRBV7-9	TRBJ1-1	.	CASSLGRENEAFF	TGTGCCAGCAGCTTAGGTAGGGAGAATGAAGCTTTCTTT
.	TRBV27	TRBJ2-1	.	CASSFGPGEFLVNEQFF	.
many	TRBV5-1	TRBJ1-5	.	CASSPDSSNQPQHF	TGTGCCAGCAGTCCGGACAGTAGCAATCAGCCCCAGCATTTT
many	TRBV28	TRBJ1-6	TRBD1	CASSSPTGVNSPLHF	TGTGCCAGCAGTTCTCCGACAGGGGTCAATTCACCCCTCCACTTT
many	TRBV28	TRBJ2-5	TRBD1	CASSVPGQPSWETQYF	TGTGCCAGCAGTGTACCGGGACAGCCATCCTGGGAGACCCAGTACTTC
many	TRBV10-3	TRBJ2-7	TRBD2	CAIGRGGDEQYF	TGTGCCATCGGGCGCGGGGGGGACGAGCAGTACTTC
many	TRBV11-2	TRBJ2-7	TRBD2	CASSPLAGSVYEQYF	TGTGCCAGCAGCCCCCTAGCGGGATCAGTGTACGAGCAGTACTTC
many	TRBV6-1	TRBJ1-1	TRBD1	CASRPRTGFMNTEAFF	TGTGCCAGCAGACCTAGGACAGGATTCATGAACACTGAAGCTTTCTTT
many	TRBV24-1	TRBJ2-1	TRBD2	CATSTSGNEQFF	TGTGCCACCAGTACTAGCGGCAATGAGCAGTTCTTC
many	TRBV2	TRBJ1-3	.	CASSEEGFSGNTIYF	TGTGCCAGCAGTGAAGAGGGATTCTCTGGAAACACCATATATTTT
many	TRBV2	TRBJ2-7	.	CASSESQGSSYEQYF	TGTGCCAGCAGTGAGTCGCAGGGGAGCTCCTACGAGCAGTACTTC
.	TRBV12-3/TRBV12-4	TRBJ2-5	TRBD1	CANSPRTGESETQYF	TGTGCCAACAGTCCACGGACAGGGGAATCAGAGACCCAGTACTTC
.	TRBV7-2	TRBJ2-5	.	CASSLFWEAQYF	TGTGCCAGCAGCTTATTTTGGGAGGCCCAGTACTTC
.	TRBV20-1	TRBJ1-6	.	CSARQVDLTLNSPLHF	TGCAGTGCTAGACAAGTCGACCTAACCCTAAATTCACCCCTCCACTTT
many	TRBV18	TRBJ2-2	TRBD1	CASSPRRRGLDTGELFF	TGTGCCAGCTCACCGAGGAGAAGGGGGCTCGACACCGGGGAGCTGTTTTTT
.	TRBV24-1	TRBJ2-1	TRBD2	CATSDLPGAGGGNEQFF	TGTGCCACCAGTGACCTCCCGGGAGCGGGAGGGGGGAATGAGCAGTTCTTC
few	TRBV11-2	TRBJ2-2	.	CASSLGLAAGELFF	TGTGCCAGCAGCTTAGGGCTAGCAGCCGGGGAGCTGTTTTTT
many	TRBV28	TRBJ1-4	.	CASSYHLTRETNEKLFF	TGTGCCAGCAGTTACCATCTAACCAGGGAGACTAATGAAAAACTGTTTTTT
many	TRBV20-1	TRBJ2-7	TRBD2	CSATPGLAGTYEQYF	TGCAGTGCTACCCCGGGACTAGCGGGTACCTACGAGCAGTACTTC
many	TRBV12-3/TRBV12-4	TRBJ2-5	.	CASSQGHIQETQYF	TGTGCCAGCAGTCAGGGACACATCCAAGAGACCCAGTACTTC